These 7 T cell receptor beta chains were sequenced from one sample in a study of shared clonotypes between healthy human individuals. Sequencing used immunoSEQ multiplex PCR; TCRdb keeps in-frame clones, though not all of them. Of over 800,000 clones listed, 92% were seen once; the top ten hold around 24%. Terminally differentiated effector memory CD45RA+ cells were excluded by CCR7 positive selection of CD45RO-negative cells. Sequenced input: naive CD8+ T cells sorted from blood. All receptors come from a man aged 30 to 39 in good health.

In this sample, this clone turned up a few times. The chain couples TRBV19 to TRBJ2-1, with 10 bases that match TRBD2. Germline lookup yields CDR1 LNHDA and CDR2 SQIVND (reference sequence). This CDR3 region has 15 residues. V trimming: 3 bases; J trimming: 6 bases; junction bases outside the gene matches: 5. The CDR3 reads CASSILAGVGNEQFF. The CDR3 DNA sequence: TGTGCCAGTAGTATTCTAGCGGGAGTTGGCAATGAGCAGTTCTTC.

The chain is built from TRBV10-1 and TRBJ2-1, with 12 nucleotides matching TRBD2. Per germline, CDR1 WNHNN and CDR2 SYGVQD (reference sequence). This CDR3 has 16 amino acids. J was trimmed by 7 bases and V by 4 bases; bases with no gene match: 8. The CDR3 DNA reads as TGCGCCAGCAGTGGATCTGGACTAGCGGGAACGAATGAGCAGTTCTTC. This sequence encodes CASSGSGLAGTNEQFF.

The V gene is TRBV27, the J gene TRBJ2-5, with 8 nucleotides matching TRBD1. Germline V gives CDR1 MNHEY, CDR2 SMNVEV (reference sequence). J lost 2 bases, V lost 6 bases, and 8 bases had no gene match. The CDR3 consists of 15 residues. The CDR3 DNA sequence: TGTGCCAGCAGCCCAGGGGGCGCGGGGCAAGAGACCCAGTACTTC. Encoded protein: CASSPGGAGQETQYF.

V usage is TRBV7-6 and J usage is TRBJ1-1, with 9 bases identical to TRBD1. With 4 bases clipped from V and 0 bases from J, the junction kept 12 bases outside the gene matches. CDR1 SGHVS and CDR2 FNYEAQ come from the germline V gene. This CDR3 has 18 residues. This chain's CDR3 is CASSSGQGFVGLNTEAFF. In DNA form, the CDR3 reads TGTGCCAGCAGCTCAGGACAGGGGTTCGTAGGGTTGAACACTGAAGCTTTCTTT.

The V and J genes are TRBV4-1 and TRBJ2-7; TRBD2 aligns across 7 bases. The germline CDR1 and CDR2 sequences are MGHRA and YSYEKL. V was clipped by 4 bases and J by 5 bases; unmatched bases: 5. The CDR3 extends over 13 amino acids. The CDR3 coding sequence is TGCGCCAGCAGCCGGCTTAGCGGGCACGAGCAGTACTTC. This sequence encodes CASSRLSGHEQYF.

The chain links TRBV30 to TRBJ1-2; the D is unclear. This CDR3 is 12 amino acids long. Trimming took 3 bases from V and 7 from J, leaving 12 bases between them. The germline V gene has CDR1 GTSNPN and CDR2 SVGIG (reference sequence). In nucleotides, the CDR3 is TGTGCCTGGAGCGGCGCGGAACTTGGCTACACCTTC. As protein: CAWSGAELGYTF.

This rearrangement joins TRBV25-1 to TRBJ2-2, with 11 bases matching TRBD2. The germline V gene has CDR1 MGHDK and CDR2 SYGVNS. The CDR3 length is 17 residues. V lost 4 bases and J lost 3; bases outside the gene matches: 7. CDR3 sequence: CASSATSGLADTGELFF. The DNA for the CDR3 is TGTGCCAGCAGTGCCACTTCGGGACTAGCGGACACCGGGGAGCTGTTTTTT.